These 23 T cell receptor beta chains were all obtained from the same sample, sequenced in a study of T cells of healthy individuals. TCRdb recomputed calls from the 5' RACE reads with MiXCR, one row per CDR3 protein. Among tens of thousands of distinct CDR3 sequences listed, 16% were seen once. The receptors originated from a human donor in good health.

This chain connects TRBV3-1 to TRBJ1-5; D remains ambiguous. V lost 0 bases and J 9 bases, leaving 15 bases between the germline ends. From germline, CDR1 is LGHDT and CDR2 YNNKEL (reference sequence). This CDR3 has 15 amino acids. CDR3 nucleotides: TGTGCCAGCAGCCAAGATGGAGTGAGAGCATGGCCCCAGCATTTT. Protein: CASSQDGVRAWPQHF.

The J gene is TRBJ2-5, the V gene TRBV10-2, with 7 nucleotides matching TRBD2. V lost 7 bases and J lost 2; bases outside the gene matches: 4. Germline V CDR1 and CDR2: WSHSY, SAAADI. The CDR3 length is 13 residues. Written as DNA, the CDR3 is TGCGCCAGCAACGTGGGGGGGCAAGAGACCCAGTACTTC. Residues: CASNVGGQETQYF.

In DNA, the CDR3 is TGTGCCAGCAGCTTCGTCACATCGGGTGAGCAGTACTTC. Its protein product is CASSFVTSGEQYF. This sequence joins TRBV7-9 and TRBJ2-7; no definite D call. Germline loops: CDR1 SEHNR, CDR2 FQNEAQ (reference sequence). The CDR3 is 13 amino acids. Trimming stripped 3 bases from V and 7 bases from J, with 13 bases between.

This clonotype was seen ten or more times. This chain connects TRBV10-3 to TRBJ1-3; D remains ambiguous. Germline CDR1 reads ENHRY; CDR2 reads SYGVKD. Trimming pared 4 bases from V and 4 bases from J, leaving 11 bases between. The CDR3 consists of 14 residues. The CDR3 sequence: CAISAYGLGNTIYF. The CDR3 DNA follows: TGTGCCATCAGTGCATACGGGTTGGGAAACACCATATATTTT.

The rearrangement uses TRBV18 and TRBJ2-3; perhaps TRBD2 as D (6 bases). The V gene's germline CDR1 is KGHSH and CDR2 LQKENI. V dropped 3 bases and J dropped 4 bases, with 8 bases sitting between them. This CDR3 is built from 13 residues. The CDR3 protein is CASSPGLADTQYF. The CDR3 nucleotides are TGTGCCAGCTCACCGGGACTCGCAGATACGCAGTATTTT.

The chain couples TRBV7-6 to TRBJ2-1; D not certain. The CDR3 is 12 amino acids. CDR1 and CDR2 (germline): SGHVS, FNYEAQ. Trimming shortened V by 5 bases and J by 4 bases, and 6 bases separated the two germline ends. The CDR3 loop reads CASSKGYNEQFF. The CDR3 nucleotides are TGTGCCAGCAGCAAGGGTTACAATGAGCAGTTCTTC.

The CDR3 DNA reads as TGTGCCAGCAGTCCGTCGGGCTATGAGCGGGAGACCCAGTACTTC. This sequence encodes CASSPSGYERETQYF. The gene calls are TRBV28 and TRBJ2-5; D is possibly TRBD2 (5 bases). The germline CDR1 and CDR2 sequences are MDHEN and SYDVKM. The ends were cut back, 5 bases at V and 5 bases at J, with 18 bases in the middle. The CDR3 is made up of 15 amino acids. The full variable domain, completed using reference TRBV28 and TRBJ2-5, is DVKVTQSSRYLVKRTGEKVFLECVQDMDHENMFWYRQDPGLGLRLIYFSYDVKMKEKGDIPEGYSVSREKKERFSLILESASTNQTSMYLCASSPSGYERETQYFGPGTRLLVL.

The rearrangement joins TRBV20-1 to TRBJ2-1; 16 bases map to TRBD2. Per the germline V gene, CDR1 is DFQATT and CDR2 is SNEGSKA (reference sequence). CDR3 length equals 19 residues. The trim removed 0 bases at V and 0 bases at J, leaving 5 bases unmatched. In DNA, the CDR3 is TGCAGTGCTAGAGATAAGGGACTAGCGGGAGGGCTCTCCTACAATGAGCAGTTCTTC. It encodes CSARDKGLAGGLSYNEQFF.

CDR3 region: CAISEGGEQFF. CDR3 coding DNA: TGTGCCATCAGTGAGGGTGGTGAGCAGTTCTTC. The rearrangement uses TRBV10-3 and TRBJ2-1; no firm D call. In germline, CDR1 is ENHRY, CDR2 SYGVKD. The CDR3 is 11 residues long. Trimming cost V 2 bases and J 9 bases, with 5 bases left between them.

This clonotype was seen many times. The rearrangement links TRBV27 to TRBJ2-7, with 11 nucleotides matching TRBD2. Looked up from germline, CDR1 is MNHEY and CDR2 is SMNVEV (reference sequence). CDR3 length: 17 amino acids. V gave up 2 bases and J gave up 5 bases; unmatched junction bases: 11. The CDR3 sequence is CASSLGRLLAGENEQYF. CDR3 in DNA: TGTGCCAGCAGTTTAGGGCGGCTACTAGCGGGAGAAAACGAGCAGTACTTC.

This chain connects TRBV20-1 to TRBJ2-4; D gene uncertain. The CDR3 totals 12 residues. Germline assignment: CDR1 DFQATT and CDR2 SNEGSKA (reference sequence). V shed 6 bases and J shed 5 bases, with 11 bases lying between them. The CDR3 here is CSAKEQENIQYF. The CDR3 coding sequence is TGCAGTGCCAAGGAACAAGAAAACATTCAGTACTTC.

This clonotype was seen more than once but under ten times. The J gene is TRBJ2-3, the V gene TRBV1. TRBV1 is a pseudogene segment. CDR3 length: 13 residues. CDR3 sequence: CTSSQTRADTQYF. CDR3 coding DNA: TGCACCAGCAGCCAAACTAGGGCAGATACGCAGTATTTT.

The table lists this clonotype with a few counts. V usage is TRBV27 and J usage is TRBJ2-1, with D tentatively TRBD2 (5 bases). Germline V CDR1 and CDR2: MNHEY, SMNVEV (reference sequence). Between the trimmed V and J ends, which lost 5 bases and 0 bases, there was a span of 14 bases. This CDR3 comprises 16 residues. CDR3 nucleotides: TGTGCCAGCAGTACCCTCGAGGGAAGCTCCTACAATGAGCAGTTCTTC. Protein product: CASSTLEGSSYNEQFF.

This rearrangement joins TRBV24-1 to TRBJ1-2; TRBD1 might be the D (6 bases). V gave up 4 bases and J gave up 0 bases, with 17 bases separating them. There are 17 residues in the CDR3. Germline assignment: CDR1 KGHDR and CDR2 SFDVKD. CDR3 sequence reads: CATSESRTGPANYGYTF. DNA of the CDR3: TGTGCCACCAGTGAATCCCGAACAGGGCCAGCTAACTATGGCTACACCTTC.

The rearrangement uses TRBV30 and TRBJ1-1; D unresolved. V dropped 1 base and J dropped 4 bases, with 7 bases sitting between them. The germline CDR1 and CDR2 sequences are GTSNPN and SVGIG (reference sequence). The CDR3 consists of 12 residues. This CDR3 is CAWSGASTEAFF. CDR3 DNA sequence: TGTGCCTGGAGTGGAGCCTCCACTGAAGCTTTCTTT.

This clonotype was found many times. The CDR3, as DNA: TGTGCCAGCAGCCGGAAGGACGGCCATAATGAAAAACTGTTTTTT. Translation gives CASSRKDGHNEKLFF. J is TRBJ1-4 and V is TRBV3-1; D not certain. The CDR3 covers 15 residues. Trimming stripped 4 bases from V and 4 bases from J, with 13 bases between. The germline V gene has CDR1 LGHDT and CDR2 YNNKEL (reference sequence).

A word on this clonotype: The conserved closing phenylalanine or tryptophan is absent in this CDR3, likely reflecting a read error. The chain recombines TRBV12-3 or TRBV12-4 with TRBJ2-5, with TRBD1 matching over 12 bases. V lost 3 bases and J lost 3; bases outside the gene matches: 2. CDR3 size: 15 residues. The CDR3 region has the DNA TGTGCCAGCAGTTTGGGACAGGGGGCGAAAGAGACCCAGTACTCC. It translates to CASSLGQGAKETQYS.

This clonotype was seen repeatedly, ten times or more. The CDR3: CATSGLAGVVAKNIQYF. CDR3 sequence (DNA): TGTGCCACCAGCGGTCTGGCGGGAGTGGTAGCCAAAAACATTCAGTACTTC. The V gene is TRBV15, the J gene TRBJ2-4, with 7 bases that match TRBD2. The CDR3 has 17 residues. The J segment lost 0 bases and the V segment lost 5 bases, leaving 10 bases of the junction unmatched. Germline V gene data show CDR1 as LNHNV and CDR2 as YYDKDF (reference sequence).

This clonotype was seen a single time. Since a much larger clone is just one base distant, this may be a read error. This chain connects TRBV7-9 to TRBJ2-7; 7 bases align to TRBD1. Germline V CDR1 and CDR2: SEHNR, FQNEAQ (reference sequence). This CDR3 spans 13 amino acids. V lost 10 bases, J lost 5 bases, and 11 bases stayed unmatched. CDR3 region: CAIQGVIKNEQYF. The CDR3 region has the DNA TGTGCCATCCAGGGGGTGATTAAAAACGAGCAGTACTTC. Using reference TRBV7-9 and TRBJ2-7 for the parts outside the CDR3, the full variable domain is DTGVSQNPRHKITKRGQNVTFRCDPISEHNRLYWYRQTLGQGPEFLTYFQNEAQLEKSRLLSDRFSAERPKGSFSTLEIQRTEQGDSAMYLCAIQGVIKNEQYFGPGTRLTVT.

The chain recombines TRBV20-1 with TRBJ2-1, with 9 bases lining up with TRBD2. The CDR3 is 17 residues long. CDR1 and CDR2 from the germline V gene are DFQATT and SNEGSKA (reference sequence). The V and J ends lost 0 bases and 0 bases, in that order; junction bases with no gene match: 6. CDR3: CSARDSSGAPSYNEQFF. In nucleotides, the CDR3 is TGCAGTGCTAGAGACTCTAGCGGGGCCCCCTCCTACAATGAGCAGTTCTTC.

The J gene is TRBJ2-3, the V gene TRBV10-3, with D possibly being TRBD1 (6 bases). This CDR3 comprises 13 residues. Trimming left V 8 bases short and J 1 base short, with 10 bases between. The germline CDR1 and CDR2 sequences are ENHRY and SYGVKD. CDR3 DNA sequence: TGTGCCATCTCGGCAGGGGGCACAGATACGCAGTATTTT. It encodes CAISAGGTDTQYF.

The V and J genes are TRBV9 and TRBJ1-3; D remains unclear. The germline gives CDR1 SGDLS, CDR2 YYNGEE. Between the trimmed V and J ends, which lost 7 bases and 4 bases, there was a span of 6 bases. The CDR3 has 11 amino acids. The CDR3 nucleotides are TGTGCCAGCGAACGGGGAAACACCATATATTTT. Translating it yields CASERGNTIYF.

This clonotype came up many times. The chain is built from TRBV30 and TRBJ1-1, with a possible D match to TRBD1 (5 bases). The V gene lost 2 bases and the J gene lost 13 bases, with 20 bases spanning the gap. This CDR3 has 13 amino acids. Germline values: CDR1 GTSNPN, CDR2 SVGIG (reference sequence). For the CDR3, the DNA is TGTGCCTGGAGTCCGCCGACAGTCGGAGTGTGTTTCTTT. Protein: CAWSPPTVGVCFF. Filled out from reference TRBV30 and TRBJ1-1, the complete variable domain reads SQTIHQWPATLVQPVGSPLSLECTVEGTSNPNLYWYRQAAGRGLQLLFYSVGIGQISSEVPQNLSASRPQDRQFILSSKKLLLSDSGFYLCAWSPPTVGVCFFGQGTRLTVV.